This TCR beta chain was retrieved from a study of OX40 agonist ivuxolimab in advanced cancers. The germline V gene has CDR1 LNHDA and CDR2 SQIVND (reference sequence). The CDR3 has 16 residues. Trimming pared 7 bases from V and 0 bases from J, leaving 16 bases between. TCRdb's copy holds only in-frame clones and misses some; the assay was immunoSEQ multiplex PCR. The table has about 14,000 clones, roughly 77% seen once. This clone was seen a handful of times. The receptor comes from an adult with an advanced solid tumor such as melanoma, head and neck, liver or kidney cancer. The V gene is TRBV19, the J gene TRBJ2-4; D tentatively fits TRBD1 or TRBD2 (5 bases each). The sequenced sample was CD4+ or CD8+ T cells sorted from blood, obtained in a trial of the OX40 agonist ivuxolimab. The CDR3 DNA is TGTGCCAGTACCGAGGGTAGGGGCGTAGCCAAAAACATTCAGTACTTC. Protein: CASTEGRGVAKNIQYF.